These 31 T cell receptor beta chains share one sample of origin, sequenced in a study of cytomegalovirus exposure and HLA in healthy donors. PCR involved 60 Vbeta and 13 Jbeta primers. Profiling relied on immunoSEQ multiplex PCR, and the TCRdb table lists in-frame clones only, not all of them. The profile shows 74,000 or so clones, approximately 75% of them singletons. Sequenced input: PBMCs. These receptors were collected from a woman between 40 and 50 years old in good health and CMV-seronegative.

This clone was seen a few times. The J gene is TRBJ1-2, the V gene TRBV5-1; perhaps TRBD1 as D (6 bases). Germline CDR1 reads SGHRS; CDR2 reads YFSETQ. The length of the CDR3 is 15 residues. Trimming stripped 4 bases from V and 5 bases from J, with 18 bases between. The CDR3 region has the DNA TGCGCCAGCAGCACTACAGGGCTGGTGGGTTATGGCTACACCTTC. Translation gives CASSTTGLVGYGYTF.

V usage is TRBV29-1 and J usage is TRBJ2-5, with 10 bases identical to TRBD1. The tail of the sequence fits TRBJ2-7 better, so the J call may be wrong. The CDR3 sequence is 14 residues long. CDR1 is SQVTM, CDR2 ANQGSEA, per germline. The CDR3, as DNA: TGCAGCGTTGGCCCCGGACAGGGGGCCTACGAGCAGTACTTC. Translation: CSVGPGQGAYEQYF.

As for this clone: In the same sample, other DNA sequences code for this CDR3. This chain uses TRBV5-8 with TRBJ2-3; 9 bases are shared with TRBD1. The ends lost 3 bases at V and 5 bases at J; junction bases unmatched: 1. The CDR3 covers 13 residues. CDR1 is SGHTS, CDR2 YDEGEE, per germline. CDR3 sequence reads: CASSWDREDTQYF. The CDR3 DNA is TGTGCCAGCAGCTGGGACAGGGAAGATACGCAGTATTTT.

The V gene is TRBV4-3, the J gene TRBJ1-5; no firm D call. Trimming pared 1 base from V and 3 bases from J, leaving 10 bases between. This CDR3 is built from 15 residues. Germline V gene sequence: CDR1 LGHNA, CDR2 YSLEER. CDR3 bases: TGCGCCAGCAGCCAAGTCGCCGGGTTCAATCAGCCCCAGCATTTT. Translation: CASSQVAGFNQPQHF.

The rearrangement joins TRBV7-3 to TRBJ2-6; 9 bases line up with TRBD1. After removal of 4 bases from V and 0 bases from J, the junction contained 7 bases not matched to a gene. CDR1 is SGHTA, CDR2 FQGTGA, per germline. CDR3 length: 18 amino acids. CDR3 nucleotide sequence: TGTGCCAGCAGCTGGACAGGGGTCGACATCTCTGGGGCCAACGTCCTGACTTTC. Its translation: CASSWTGVDISGANVLTF.

The chain links TRBV5-5 to TRBJ1-5; D ambiguous. Trimming took 3 bases from V and 3 from J, leaving 16 bases between them. CDR3 length: 16 amino acids. Germline values: CDR1 SGHKS, CDR2 YYEKEE (reference sequence). The CDR3 region has the DNA TGTGCCAGCAGCTCCCAAATTTGGGCTTCCAATCAGCCCCAGCATTTT. Protein: CASSSQIWASNQPQHF.

The chain carries TRBV5-1 and TRBJ2-3, with 13 bases identical to TRBD2. The CDR3 sequence is 16 residues long. Germline-derived CDR1 and CDR2 are SGHRS and YFSETQ. The ends lost 5 bases at V and 4 bases at J; junction bases unmatched: 7. CDR3 nucleotides: TGCGCCAGCAGTACTAGCGGGAGGGCCATGGCAGATACGCAGTATTTT. Its protein product is CASSTSGRAMADTQYF.

A few counts support this clone. The chain has TRBV6-1 and TRBJ1-1; tentative D call: TRBD1 (6 bases). Germline CDR1 and CDR2: MNHNS and SASEGT. The CDR3 extends over 15 amino acids. V was cut by 2 bases and J by 0 bases, with 10 bases left in between. The CDR3 region has the DNA TGTGCCAGCAGTGAACTTTGGACAGTGAACACTGAAGCTTTCTTT. This gives the protein CASSELWTVNTEAFF.

This rearrangement joins TRBV7-6 to TRBJ1-1; 10 positions agree with TRBD1. Per the germline V gene, CDR1 is SGHVS and CDR2 is FNYEAQ. The CDR3 length is 15 residues. Unmatched junction bases numbered 9, after V lost 5 bases and J lost 6 bases. CDR3 residues: CASSLQDRGLAEAFF. The DNA of the CDR3 is TGTGCCAGCAGCCTACAGGACAGGGGGTTAGCTGAAGCTTTCTTT.

J is TRBJ2-5 and V is TRBV7-9; D call uncertain. This CDR3 spans 11 amino acids. V shed 6 bases and J shed 4 bases, with 6 bases lying between them. Per germline, CDR1 SEHNR and CDR2 FQNEAQ (reference sequence). Here the CDR3 reads CASRKRETQYF. The CDR3 DNA follows: TGTGCCAGCAGGAAGAGAGAGACCCAGTACTTC.

Concerning this clone: Sequence at one end of the junction differs from germline and may be a read error. Distinct nucleotide sequences in the sample also encode this CDR3. This chain connects TRBV11-2 to TRBJ2-2; D perhaps matches TRBD2 (5 bases). The CDR3 sequence is 15 residues long. Germline V gene sequence: CDR1 SGHAT, CDR2 FQNNGV. CDR3: CASSPLFGAAGELFF. CDR3 DNA sequence: TGTGCCAGCAGCCCCCTTTTTGGTGCGGCCGGGGAACTGTTTTTT.

The chain carries TRBV4-1 and TRBJ2-1, with D possibly matching TRBD2 (5 bases). Trimming shortened V by 3 bases and J by 9 bases, and 12 bases separated the two germline ends. The CDR3 is 13 residues long. CDR1 is MGHRA and CDR2 is YSYEKL in the germline V gene. The chain's CDR3 is CASSHLGGREQFF. The CDR3 DNA reads as TGCGCCAGCAGCCATCTTGGCGGGCGTGAGCAGTTCTTC.

This clone has just one count. This sequence joins TRBV2 and TRBJ2-4; possible D gene TRBD2, 6 bases. V gave up 1 base and J gave up 1 base, with 8 bases separating them. CDR3 length equals 15 residues. From germline, CDR1 is SNHLY and CDR2 FYNNEI. The CDR3 reads CASSEGGRAKNIQYF. CDR3 DNA: TGTGCCAGCAGTGAAGGGGGGAGGGCCAAAAACATTCAGTACTTC.

This chain uses TRBV15 with TRBJ2-1; perhaps TRBD2 as D (6 bases). Germline V gene data show CDR1 as LNHNV and CDR2 as YYDKDF (reference sequence). Trimming stripped 3 bases from V and 4 bases from J, with 10 bases between. This CDR3 contains 14 residues. The chain's CDR3 is CATSRGLGYNEQFF. The CDR3 nucleotides read TGTGCCACCAGCAGGGGACTTGGATACAATGAGCAGTTCTTC.

This clone has just a few counts. The chain uses TRBV28 and TRBJ1-2, with TRBD1 as a possible D gene (5 bases). Germline values: CDR1 MDHEN, CDR2 SYDVKM. The CDR3 sequence is 13 residues long. V lost 10 bases and J 0 bases, leaving 12 bases between the germline ends. CDR3 DNA: TGTGCCACCCCCGGGGGAGCTAACTATGGCTACACCTTC. It encodes CATPGGANYGYTF.

The rearrangement joins TRBV18 to TRBJ2-1; TRBD2 aligns across 9 bases. The J segment lost 5 bases and the V segment lost 3 bases, leaving 2 bases of the junction unmatched. The CDR3 is 14 residues long. CDR1 and CDR2 from the germline V gene are KGHSH and LQKENI. The CDR3, as DNA: TGTGCCAGCTCACCTCTAGCGGGAAACAATGAGCAGTTCTTC. Translating it yields CASSPLAGNNEQFF. Together with reference TRBV18 and TRBJ2-1, the CDR3 gives the full variable domain: NAGVMQNPRHLVRRRGQEARLRCSPMKGHSHVYWYRQLPEEGLKFMVYLQKENIIDESGMPKERFSAEFPKEGPSILRIQQVVRGDSAAYFCASSPLAGNNEQFFGPGTRLTVL.

The chain combines TRBV11-2 with TRBJ2-5; D is ambiguous. Germline CDR1 reads SGHAT; CDR2 reads FQNNGV. V gave up 0 bases and J gave up 7 bases, with 6 bases separating them. This CDR3 spans 12 amino acids. The CDR3 DNA is TGTGCCAGCAGCTTAGATTTCGGGACCCAGTACTTC. It specifies CASSLDFGTQYF. Drawing the rest from reference TRBV11-2 and TRBJ2-5, the complete variable domain is EAGVAQSPRYKIIEKRQSVAFWCNPISGHATLYWYQQILGQGPKLLIQFQNNGVVDDSQLPKDRFSAERLKGVDSTLKIQPAKLEDSAVYLCASSLDFGTQYFGPGTRLLVL.

The chain uses TRBV19 and TRBJ1-5, with D possibly matching TRBD1 (5 bases). The V and J ends lost 8 bases and 2 bases respectively, with 16 bases between them. The germline CDR1 and CDR2 sequences are LNHDA and SQIVND (reference sequence). The CDR3 is 15 residues long. In DNA, the CDR3 is TGTGCCAGTTCCGGTCTCGGGGGAGGCAATCAGCCCCAGCATTTT. This codes for CASSGLGGGNQPQHF.

The CDR3 DNA follows: TGCGCCAGCAGCACGGGAGGAGCGACGCGCCAAGAGACCCAGTACTTC. It is translated as CASSTGGATRQETQYF. The chain has TRBV5-1 and TRBJ2-5; 7 positions match TRBD2. The CDR3 totals 16 residues. Germline loops: CDR1 SGHRS, CDR2 YFSETQ. The junction had 10 bases not matched to a gene; V was cut back by 4 bases and J by 1 base.

The V gene is TRBV11-2, the J gene TRBJ2-2, with D hard to call. Germline loops: CDR1 SGHAT, CDR2 FQNNGV. V lost 0 bases and J lost 10, with 9 bases in between. CDR3 size: 13 residues. The CDR3 nucleotides read TGTGCCAGCAGCTTAGAGGCTGCGGAGGAGCTGTTTTTT. Its protein is CASSLEAAEELFF.

This chain joins TRBV11-3 and TRBJ2-1; the match to TRBD2 covers 10 bases. The CDR3 runs 15 residues. The V segment lost 5 bases and the J segment 4 bases; nucleotides outside the gene matches: 5. Per the germline V gene, CDR1 is SGHNT and CDR2 is YENEEA. This CDR3 reads CASSPAGGAYNEQFF. The CDR3 DNA follows: TGTGCCAGCAGCCCAGCGGGGGGGGCATACAATGAGCAGTTCTTC.

This clone was detected a few times. The genes are TRBV6-5 and TRBJ1-5; D unresolved. CDR1 and CDR2 (germline): MNHEY, SVGAGI. Trimming removed 9 bases from V and 4 bases from J, with 10 bases in between. The CDR3 has 12 amino acids. The CDR3 nucleotides read TGTGCCAGGCAGCGATCAAATCAGCCCCAGCATTTT. Its translation is CARQRSNQPQHF.

This clone was detected a few times. CDR3 nucleotide sequence: TGTGCCAGCAGTTACTCGCCAACGGACAGTGATAGAAAACTGTTTTTT. As protein: CASSYSPTDSDRKLFF. This chain joins TRBV6-6 and TRBJ1-4; tentative D call: TRBD1 (6 bases). The germline gives CDR1 MNHNY, CDR2 SVGAGI (reference sequence). CDR3 size: 16 residues. The ends were cut back, 0 bases at V and 10 bases at J, with 18 bases in the middle.

The V gene is TRBV28, the J gene TRBJ2-7, with 8 nucleotides matching TRBD2. This CDR3 region has 16 residues. The germline gives CDR1 MDHEN, CDR2 SYDVKM. The J segment lost 7 bases and the V segment lost 5 bases, leaving 16 bases of the junction unmatched. The CDR3 loop is CASSHPPSGRIGEQYF. The CDR3 DNA is TGTGCCAGCAGTCACCCCCCAAGCGGGAGAATTGGAGAGCAGTACTTC.

The chain links TRBV9 to TRBJ1-6, with 10 positions matching TRBD1. CDR3 size: 15 residues. V dropped 4 bases and J dropped 7; count of bases not matched to a gene: 5. Germline V gene lookup returns CDR1 SGDLS and CDR2 YYNGEE. CDR3 amino acids: CASSPRQGANSPLHF. Here the CDR3 DNA reads TGTGCCAGCAGCCCCCGACAGGGGGCGAATTCACCCCTCCACTTT. Combining the CDR3 with reference TRBV9 and TRBJ1-6 gives the whole variable domain DSGVTQTPKHLITATGQRVTLRCSPRSGDLSVYWYQQSLDQGLQFLIQYYNGEERAKGNILERFSAQQFPDLHSELNLSSLELGDSALYFCASSPRQGANSPLHFGNGTRLTVT.

The chain recombines TRBV7-3 with TRBJ2-1; 10 bases line up with TRBD2. J was trimmed by 6 bases and V by 2 bases; bases with no gene match: 7. The CDR3 has 16 residues. Germline V lookup: CDR1 SGHTA, CDR2 FQGTGA. Here the CDR3 DNA reads TGTGCCAGCAGCTTATCTCTAGCGGGAGTATTCAATGAGCAGTTCTTC. Amino acid sequence: CASSLSLAGVFNEQFF.

The chain employs TRBV28 and TRBJ2-3, with 8 bases fitting TRBD1. V lost 5 bases, J lost 2 bases, and 6 bases stayed unmatched. Germline V gene data show CDR1 as MDHEN and CDR2 as SYDVKM. The CDR3 has 15 amino acids. The CDR3 loop is CASSKDRGITDTQYF. The CDR3 nucleotides are TGTGCCAGCAGTAAAGACAGGGGAATCACAGATACGCAGTATTTT.

This chain links TRBV30 with TRBJ2-5; tentatively, D is TRBD1 (5 bases). V lost 2 bases and J lost 5, with 12 bases in between. Germline assignment: CDR1 GTSNPN and CDR2 SVGIG (reference sequence). The CDR3 loop spans 13 amino acids. CDR3 in amino acids: CAWSSGKGETQYF. For the CDR3, the DNA is TGTGCCTGGAGTTCAGGGAAGGGGGAGACCCAGTACTTC.

V usage is TRBV7-6 and J usage is TRBJ2-7; TRBD1 matches 8 bases. Germline V CDR1 and CDR2: SGHVS, FNYEAQ. The CDR3 is made up of 16 amino acids. The V gene end was trimmed by 0 bases and the J gene end by 3 bases; junction bases not matched to a gene: 7. CDR3 residues: CASSLAGQGADYEQYF. The DNA for the CDR3 is TGTGCCAGCAGCTTAGCGGGGCAGGGGGCCGACTACGAGCAGTACTTC.

This sequence joins TRBV14 and TRBJ1-2; 10 nucleotides line up with TRBD1. The germline CDR1 and CDR2 sequences are SGHDN and FVKESK. This CDR3 comprises 18 residues. The junction had 7 bases not matched to a gene; V was cut back by 0 bases and J by 0 bases. The CDR3 nucleotides read TGTGCCAGCAGCCAAGATTGGACAGGGGGGTTGGCTAACTATGGCTACACCTTC. Its protein is CASSQDWTGGLANYGYTF.

V gene TRBV18 combines with J gene TRBJ1-5, with no clear D. The CDR3 runs 14 residues. V dropped 0 bases and J dropped 4 bases, with 7 bases sitting between them. The germline CDR1 and CDR2 sequences are KGHSH and LQKENI. The CDR3 DNA reads TGTGCCAGCTCACCACCCGGAGGAAATCAGCCCCAGCATTTT. Amino acids: CASSPPGGNQPQHF.